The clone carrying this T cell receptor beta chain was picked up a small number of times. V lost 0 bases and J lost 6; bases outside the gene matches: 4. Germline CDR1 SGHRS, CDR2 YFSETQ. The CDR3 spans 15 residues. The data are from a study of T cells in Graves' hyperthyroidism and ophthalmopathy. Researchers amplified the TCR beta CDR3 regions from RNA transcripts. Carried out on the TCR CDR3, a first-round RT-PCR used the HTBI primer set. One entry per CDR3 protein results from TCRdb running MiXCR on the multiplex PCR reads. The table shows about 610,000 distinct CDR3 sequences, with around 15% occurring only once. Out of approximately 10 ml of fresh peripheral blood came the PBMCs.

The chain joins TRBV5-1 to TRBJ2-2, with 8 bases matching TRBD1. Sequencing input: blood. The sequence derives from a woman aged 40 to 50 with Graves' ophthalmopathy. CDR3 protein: CASSLATGGAGELFF. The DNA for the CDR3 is TGCGCCAGCAGCTTGGCCACAGGGGGAGCCGGGGAGCTGTTTTTT.